This T cell receptor (beta chain) derives from a study of cytomegalovirus exposure and HLA in healthy donors. General observations from the study: Sequencing depth roughly uniform across donors was assumed in presence/absence analyses. The dataset shows that most TCR sequences were rare, while some public TCRs occurred in many donors. Per published reports, the classifier diagnosed cytomegalovirus status with high specificity and sensitivity.

PCR employed 60 Vbeta and 13 Jbeta primers. Profiling relied on immunoSEQ multiplex PCR, and the TCRdb table lists in-frame clones only, not all of them. This sample has about 130,000 clones, with around three quarters found just once. With respect to this clone: Antigen: not known.

The sequence came from a woman aged 60-75 years in good health and CMV-seropositive. Sequencing input: PBMCs.

CDR3 in DNA: TGTGCCAGCAGTACCCCCGGGACAGAAAGAAATGAGCAGTTCTTC. Protein sequence: CASSTPGTERNEQFF. The rearrangement joins TRBV6-5 to TRBJ2-1; TRBD1 aligns across 7 bases. The CDR3 is 15 residues long. Germline CDR1 MNHEY, CDR2 SVGAGI. The trim removed 5 bases at V and 7 bases at J, leaving 11 bases unmatched.